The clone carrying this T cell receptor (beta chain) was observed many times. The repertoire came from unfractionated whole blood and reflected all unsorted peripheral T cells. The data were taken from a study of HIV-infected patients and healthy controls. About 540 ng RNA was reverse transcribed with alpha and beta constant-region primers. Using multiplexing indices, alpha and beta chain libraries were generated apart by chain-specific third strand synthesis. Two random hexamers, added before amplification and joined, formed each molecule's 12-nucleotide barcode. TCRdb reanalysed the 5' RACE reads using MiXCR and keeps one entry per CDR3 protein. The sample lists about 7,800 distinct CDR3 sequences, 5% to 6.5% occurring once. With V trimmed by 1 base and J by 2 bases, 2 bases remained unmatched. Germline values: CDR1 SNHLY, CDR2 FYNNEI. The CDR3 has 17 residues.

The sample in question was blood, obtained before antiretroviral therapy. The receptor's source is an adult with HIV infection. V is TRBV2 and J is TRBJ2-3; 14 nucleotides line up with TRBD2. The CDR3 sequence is CASSEGLAGGPTDTQYF. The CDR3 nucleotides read TGTGCCAGCAGTGAAGGACTAGCGGGGGGGCCCACAGATACGCAGTATTTT.